This entry concerns a single T cell receptor beta chain. Antigen specificity is unknown. The data originate from a study of cytomegalovirus exposure and HLA in healthy donors. Overall study context: The roughly 120 validation repertoires used the same platform as the roughly 620 first-cohort repertoires, a later analysis reported. Study-wide findings and caveats: TCR clusters originating in the first cohort tended to co-occur in the approximately 130 validation repertoires, according to a later analysis. The authors listed over 150 TCR beta chains as cytomegalovirus-associated.

The ends lost 9 bases at V and 6 bases at J; junction bases unmatched: 8. Germline V gene sequence: CDR1 MDHEN, CDR2 SYDVKM. This CDR3 is built from 13 residues. Sequencing used immunoSEQ multiplex PCR; TCRdb keeps in-frame clones, though not all of them. This sample yields about 240,000 clones, of which around 87% are seen a single time; less than 3% belongs to the top ten. The chain couples TRBV28 to TRBJ1-5; 7 nucleotides agree with TRBD1. The sequencing input was PBMCs. The TCR was taken from a man between 18 and 29 years old in good health and CMV-seronegative. CDR3 sequence (DNA): TGTGCCAGTGATACCAGGGGGGTTCAGCCCCAGCATTTT. Translating it yields CASDTRGVQPQHF.